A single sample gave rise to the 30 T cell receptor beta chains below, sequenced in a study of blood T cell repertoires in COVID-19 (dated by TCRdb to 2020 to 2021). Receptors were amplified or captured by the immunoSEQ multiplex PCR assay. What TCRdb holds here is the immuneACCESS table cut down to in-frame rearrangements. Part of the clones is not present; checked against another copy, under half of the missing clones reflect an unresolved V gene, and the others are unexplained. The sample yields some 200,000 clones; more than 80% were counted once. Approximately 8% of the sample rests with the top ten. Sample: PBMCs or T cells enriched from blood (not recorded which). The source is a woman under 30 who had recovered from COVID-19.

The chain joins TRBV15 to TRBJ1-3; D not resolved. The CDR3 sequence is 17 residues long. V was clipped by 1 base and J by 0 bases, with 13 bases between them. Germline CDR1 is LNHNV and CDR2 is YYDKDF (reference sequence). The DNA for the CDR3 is TGTGCCACCAGCAGAGTCGAAACAGTCCACTCTGGAAACACCATATATTTT. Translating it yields CATSRVETVHSGNTIYF. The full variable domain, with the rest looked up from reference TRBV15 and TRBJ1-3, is DAMVIQNPRYQVTQFGKPVTLSCSQTLNHNVMYWYQQKSSQAPKLLFHYYDKDFNNEADTPDNFQSRRPNTSFCFLDIRSPGLGDTAMYLCATSRVETVHSGNTIYFGEGSWLTVV.

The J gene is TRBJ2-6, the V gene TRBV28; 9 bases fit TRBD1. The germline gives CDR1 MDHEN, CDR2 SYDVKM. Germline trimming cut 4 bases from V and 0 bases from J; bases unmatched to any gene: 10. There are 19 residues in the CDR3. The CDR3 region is CASSYLSGQGFSGANVLTF. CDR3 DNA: TGTGCCAGCAGTTACCTCTCGGGACAGGGCTTCTCTGGGGCCAACGTCCTGACTTTC.

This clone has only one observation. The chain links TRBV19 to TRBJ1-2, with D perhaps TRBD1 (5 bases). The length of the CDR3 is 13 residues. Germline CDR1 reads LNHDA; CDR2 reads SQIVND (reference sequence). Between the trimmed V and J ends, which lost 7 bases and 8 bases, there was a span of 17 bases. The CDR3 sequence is CASNPGGSGGYTF. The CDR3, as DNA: TGTGCCAGTAATCCTGGGGGGAGCGGGGGCTACACCTTC.

CDR3 DNA sequence: TGTGCCAGCAGCCCTGACAGGGGATGGGCTAACCAAGAGACCCAGTACTTC. Its protein product is CASSPDRGWANQETQYF. The J gene is TRBJ2-5, the V gene TRBV5-4, with TRBD1 matching 8 bases. V lost 4 bases to trimming and J lost 0 bases; unmatched junction nucleotides: 11. Germline V CDR1 and CDR2: SGHNT, YYREEE (reference sequence). The CDR3 contains 17 residues. Full variable domain (outside the CDR3, taken from reference TRBV5-4 and TRBJ2-5): ETGVTQSPTHLIKTRGQQVTLRCSSQSGHNTVSWYQQALGQGPQFIFQYYREEENGRGNFPPRFSGLQFPNYSSELNVNALELDDSALYLCASSPDRGWANQETQYFGPGTRLLVL.

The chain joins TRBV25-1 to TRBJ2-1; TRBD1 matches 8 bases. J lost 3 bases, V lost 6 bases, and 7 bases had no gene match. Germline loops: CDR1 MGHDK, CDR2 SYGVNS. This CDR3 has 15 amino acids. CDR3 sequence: CASSGRQGNYNEQFF. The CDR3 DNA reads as TGTGCCAGCAGCGGTCGACAGGGGAACTACAATGAGCAGTTCTTC.

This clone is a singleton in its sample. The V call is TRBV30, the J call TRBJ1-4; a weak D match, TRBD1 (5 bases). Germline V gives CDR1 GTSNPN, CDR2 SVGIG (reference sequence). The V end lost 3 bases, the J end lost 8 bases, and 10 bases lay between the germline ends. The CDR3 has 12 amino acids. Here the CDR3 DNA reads TGTGCCTGGAGAAGGGGAAACGAAAAACTGTTTTTT. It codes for CAWRRGNEKLFF.

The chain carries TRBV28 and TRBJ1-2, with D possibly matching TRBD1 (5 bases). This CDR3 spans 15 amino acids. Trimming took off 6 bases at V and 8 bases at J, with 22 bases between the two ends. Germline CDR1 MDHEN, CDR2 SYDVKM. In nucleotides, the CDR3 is TGTGCCAGCAGGCTCAACCCACGGGGGGTTGTCGGCTACACCTTC. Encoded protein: CASRLNPRGVVGYTF.

The CDR3 protein is CASSGDTSGQYF. The CDR3 DNA sequence: TGTGCCAGCAGCGGGGATACTAGCGGGCAGTATTTT. The chain couples TRBV9 to TRBJ2-3; 8 nucleotides match TRBD2. The germline CDR1 and CDR2 sequences are SGDLS and YYNGEE. This CDR3 has 12 residues. V lost 3 bases and J lost 11; bases outside the gene matches: 5.

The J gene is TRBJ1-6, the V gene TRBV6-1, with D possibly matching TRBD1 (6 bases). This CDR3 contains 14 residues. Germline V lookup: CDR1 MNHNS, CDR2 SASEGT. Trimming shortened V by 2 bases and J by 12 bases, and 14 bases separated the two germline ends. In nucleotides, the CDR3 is TGTGCCAGCAGTGAAAGGTCAGGGGCTCGACCCCTCCACTTT. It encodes CASSERSGARPLHF.

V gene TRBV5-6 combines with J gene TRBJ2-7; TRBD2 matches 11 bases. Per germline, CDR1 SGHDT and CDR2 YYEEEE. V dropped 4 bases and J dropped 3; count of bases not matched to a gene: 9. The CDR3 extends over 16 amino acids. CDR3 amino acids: CASSRGRLAGGYEQYF. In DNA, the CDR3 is TGTGCCAGCAGCCGGGGCCGTCTAGCGGGGGGCTACGAGCAGTACTTC.

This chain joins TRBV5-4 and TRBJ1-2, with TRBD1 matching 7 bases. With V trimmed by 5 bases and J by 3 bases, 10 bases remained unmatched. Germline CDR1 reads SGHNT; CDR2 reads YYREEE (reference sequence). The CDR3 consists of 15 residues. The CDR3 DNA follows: TGTGCCAGCAGGCGACGACAGGGCAGCGACTATGGCTACACCTTC. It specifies CASRRRQGSDYGYTF.

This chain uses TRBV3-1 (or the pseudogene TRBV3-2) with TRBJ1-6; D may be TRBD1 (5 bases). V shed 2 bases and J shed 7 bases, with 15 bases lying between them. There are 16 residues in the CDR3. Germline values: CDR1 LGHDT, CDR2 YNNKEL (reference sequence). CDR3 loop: CASSQHNRGRNSPLHF. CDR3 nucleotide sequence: TGTGCCAGCAGCCAACACAACCGGGGGAGGAATTCACCCCTCCACTTT.

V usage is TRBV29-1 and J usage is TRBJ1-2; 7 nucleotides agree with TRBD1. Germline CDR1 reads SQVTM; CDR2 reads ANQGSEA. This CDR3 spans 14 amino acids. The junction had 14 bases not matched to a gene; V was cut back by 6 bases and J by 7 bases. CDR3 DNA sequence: TGCAGCGTCCCCTCATCGGGCAGGGGGTCTGGCTACACCTTC. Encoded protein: CSVPSSGRGSGYTF.

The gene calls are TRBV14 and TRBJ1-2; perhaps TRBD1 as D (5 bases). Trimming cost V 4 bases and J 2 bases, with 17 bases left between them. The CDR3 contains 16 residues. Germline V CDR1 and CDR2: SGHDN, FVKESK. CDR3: CASSPRPWRDNYGYTF. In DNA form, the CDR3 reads TGTGCCAGCAGCCCCCGCCCCTGGAGGGACAACTATGGCTACACCTTC.

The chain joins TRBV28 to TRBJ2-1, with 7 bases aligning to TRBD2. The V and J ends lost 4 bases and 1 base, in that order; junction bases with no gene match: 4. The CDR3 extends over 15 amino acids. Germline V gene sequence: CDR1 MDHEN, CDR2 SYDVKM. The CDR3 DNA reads TGTGCCAGCAGTTGGATCGGGGGGTCCTACAATGAGCAGTTCTTC. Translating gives CASSWIGGSYNEQFF.

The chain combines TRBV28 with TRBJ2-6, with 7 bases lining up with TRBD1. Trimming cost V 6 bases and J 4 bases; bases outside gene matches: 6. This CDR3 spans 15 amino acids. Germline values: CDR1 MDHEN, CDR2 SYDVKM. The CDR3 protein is CASSRGGDGANVLTF. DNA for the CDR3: TGTGCCAGCAGCCGAGGGGGCGACGGGGCCAACGTCCTGACTTTC.

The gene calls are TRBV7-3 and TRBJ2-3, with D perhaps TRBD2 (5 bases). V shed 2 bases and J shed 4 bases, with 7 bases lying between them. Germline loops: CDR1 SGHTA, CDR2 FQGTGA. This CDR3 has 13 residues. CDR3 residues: CASSLSGSDTQYF. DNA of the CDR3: TGTGCCAGCAGCTTATCGGGGTCAGATACGCAGTATTTT.

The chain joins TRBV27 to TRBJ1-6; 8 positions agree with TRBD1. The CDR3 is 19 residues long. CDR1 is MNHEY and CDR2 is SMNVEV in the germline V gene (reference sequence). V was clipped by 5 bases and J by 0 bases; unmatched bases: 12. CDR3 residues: CASSRSTGAKSSYNSPLHF. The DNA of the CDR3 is TGTGCCAGCAGTCGATCGACAGGGGCTAAGAGCTCCTATAATTCACCCCTCCACTTT.

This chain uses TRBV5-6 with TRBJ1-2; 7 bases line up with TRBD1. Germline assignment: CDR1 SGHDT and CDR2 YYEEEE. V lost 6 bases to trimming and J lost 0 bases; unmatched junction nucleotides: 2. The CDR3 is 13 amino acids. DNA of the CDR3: TGTGCCAGCAAGGGACAGACTAACTATGGCTACACCTTC. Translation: CASKGQTNYGYTF.

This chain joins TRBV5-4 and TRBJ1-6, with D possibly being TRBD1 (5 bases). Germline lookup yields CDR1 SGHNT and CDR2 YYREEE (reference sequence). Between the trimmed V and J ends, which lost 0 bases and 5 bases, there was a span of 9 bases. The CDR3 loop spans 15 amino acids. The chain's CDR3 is CASSLGGENNSPLHF. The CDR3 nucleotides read TGTGCCAGCAGCTTGGGGGGGGAAAATAATTCACCCCTCCACTTT.

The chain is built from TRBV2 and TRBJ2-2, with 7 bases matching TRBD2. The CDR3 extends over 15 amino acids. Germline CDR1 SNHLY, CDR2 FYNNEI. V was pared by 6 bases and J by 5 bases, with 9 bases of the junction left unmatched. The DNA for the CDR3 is TGTGCCAGCAGGGGGGTTCGAGCGGGGACCGGGGAGCTGTTTTTT. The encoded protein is CASRGVRAGTGELFF.

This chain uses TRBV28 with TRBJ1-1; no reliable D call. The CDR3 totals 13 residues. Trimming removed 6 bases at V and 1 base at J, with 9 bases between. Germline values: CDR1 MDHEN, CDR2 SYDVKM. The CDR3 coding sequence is TGTGCCAGCAGACGCACTAGGAACACTGAAGCTTTCTTT. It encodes CASRRTRNTEAFF.

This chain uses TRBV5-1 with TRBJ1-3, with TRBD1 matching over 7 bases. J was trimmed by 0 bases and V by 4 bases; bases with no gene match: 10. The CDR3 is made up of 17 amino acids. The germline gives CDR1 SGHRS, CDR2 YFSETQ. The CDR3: CASSRGGQSISGNTIYF. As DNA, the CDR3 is TGCGCCAGCAGCAGAGGGGGACAGTCGATCTCTGGAAACACCATATATTTT.

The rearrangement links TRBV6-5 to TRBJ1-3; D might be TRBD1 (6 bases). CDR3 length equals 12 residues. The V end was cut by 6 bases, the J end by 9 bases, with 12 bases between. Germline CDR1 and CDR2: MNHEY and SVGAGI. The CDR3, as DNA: TGTGCCAGCAGCAACAGGGAACGCACCATATATTTT. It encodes CASSNRERTIYF.

In DNA, the CDR3 is TGTGCCACCAGTGATCGTCAGGGGCAAGAGACCCAGTACTTC. It codes for CATSDRQGQETQYF. The V gene is TRBV24-1, the J gene TRBJ2-5; D is possibly TRBD1 (6 bases). The CDR3 runs 14 residues. Germline values: CDR1 KGHDR, CDR2 SFDVKD. Trimming took 3 bases from V and 2 from J, leaving 9 bases between them.

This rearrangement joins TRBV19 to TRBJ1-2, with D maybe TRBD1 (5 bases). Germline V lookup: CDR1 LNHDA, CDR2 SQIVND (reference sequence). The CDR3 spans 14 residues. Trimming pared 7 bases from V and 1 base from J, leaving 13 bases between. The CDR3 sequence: CASIGTPLNYGYTF. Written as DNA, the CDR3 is TGTGCCAGTATAGGGACTCCTCTTAACTATGGCTACACCTTC.

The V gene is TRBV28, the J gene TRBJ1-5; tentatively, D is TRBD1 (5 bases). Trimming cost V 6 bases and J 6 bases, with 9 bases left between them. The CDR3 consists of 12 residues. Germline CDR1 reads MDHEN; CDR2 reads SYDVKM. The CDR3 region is CASSRQIQPQHF. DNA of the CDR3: TGTGCCAGCAGCCGACAGATTCAGCCCCAGCATTTT.

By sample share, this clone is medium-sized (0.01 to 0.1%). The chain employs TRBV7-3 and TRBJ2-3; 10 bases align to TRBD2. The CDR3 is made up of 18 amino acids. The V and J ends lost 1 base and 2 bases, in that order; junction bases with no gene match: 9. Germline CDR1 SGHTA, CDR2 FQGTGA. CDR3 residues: CASSLNPPSGGITDTQYF. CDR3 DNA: TGTGCCAGCAGCTTAAATCCCCCTAGCGGGGGTATCACAGATACGCAGTATTTT.

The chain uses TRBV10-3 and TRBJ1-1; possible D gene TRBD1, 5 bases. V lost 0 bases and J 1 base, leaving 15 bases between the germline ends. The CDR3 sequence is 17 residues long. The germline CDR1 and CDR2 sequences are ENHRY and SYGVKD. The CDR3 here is CAISESANGRANTEAFF. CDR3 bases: TGTGCCATCAGTGAGTCGGCCAACGGCAGGGCGAACACTGAAGCTTTCTTT.

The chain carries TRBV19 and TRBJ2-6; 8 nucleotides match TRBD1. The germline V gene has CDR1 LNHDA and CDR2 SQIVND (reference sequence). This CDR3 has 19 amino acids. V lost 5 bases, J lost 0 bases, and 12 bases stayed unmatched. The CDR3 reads CASSAFSGQVSSGANVLTF. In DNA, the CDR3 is TGTGCCAGTAGTGCCTTCTCGGGACAGGTTAGCTCTGGGGCCAACGTCCTGACTTTC.